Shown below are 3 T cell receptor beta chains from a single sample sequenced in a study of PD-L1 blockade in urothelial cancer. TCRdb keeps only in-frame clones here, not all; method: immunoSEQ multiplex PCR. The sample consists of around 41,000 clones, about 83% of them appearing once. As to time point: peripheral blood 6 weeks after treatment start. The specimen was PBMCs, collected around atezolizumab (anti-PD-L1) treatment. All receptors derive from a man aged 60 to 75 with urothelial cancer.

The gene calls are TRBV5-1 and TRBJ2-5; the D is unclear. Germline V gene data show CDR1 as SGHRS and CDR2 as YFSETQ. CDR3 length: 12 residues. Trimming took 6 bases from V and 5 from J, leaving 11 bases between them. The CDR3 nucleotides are TGCGCCAGCAAACAGAATGGGGAGACCCAGTACTTC. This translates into CASKQNGETQYF.

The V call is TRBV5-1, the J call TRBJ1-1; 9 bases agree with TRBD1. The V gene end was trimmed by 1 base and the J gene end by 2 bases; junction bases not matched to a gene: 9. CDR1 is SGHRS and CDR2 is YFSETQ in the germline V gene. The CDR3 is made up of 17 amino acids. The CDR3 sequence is CASSLPRQGGFNTEAFF. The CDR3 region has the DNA TGCGCCAGCAGCTTGCCAAGACAGGGGGGCTTTAACACTGAAGCTTTCTTT.

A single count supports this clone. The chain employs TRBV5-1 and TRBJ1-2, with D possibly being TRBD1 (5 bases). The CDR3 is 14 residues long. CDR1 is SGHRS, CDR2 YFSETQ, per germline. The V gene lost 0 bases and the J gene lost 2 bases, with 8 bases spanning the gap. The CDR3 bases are TGCGCCAGCAGCTTGGAGTCAGGGAACTATGGCTACACCTTC. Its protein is CASSLESGNYGYTF.